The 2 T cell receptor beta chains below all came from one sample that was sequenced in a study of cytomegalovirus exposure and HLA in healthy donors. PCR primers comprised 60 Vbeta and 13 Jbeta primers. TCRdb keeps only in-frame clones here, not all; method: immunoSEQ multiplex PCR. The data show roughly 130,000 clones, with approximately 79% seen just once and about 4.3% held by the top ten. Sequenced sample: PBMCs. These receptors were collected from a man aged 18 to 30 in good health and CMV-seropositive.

In DNA form, the CDR3 reads TGTGCCACCAGGGGAGAGTACAGGGACAATGAGCAGTTCTTC. It encodes CATRGEYRDNEQFF. The V and J genes are TRBV15 and TRBJ2-1; weak D call: TRBD1 (6 bases). V was pared by 6 bases and J by 5 bases, with 14 bases between. CDR3 length: 14 residues. Germline CDR1 and CDR2: LNHNV and YYDKDF (reference sequence).

CDR3 loop: CASSQPGTGESPLHF. The CDR3, as DNA: TGTGCCAGCAGTCAACCGGGGACAGGGGAATCACCCCTCCACTTT. The genes are TRBV28 and TRBJ1-6; 10 nucleotides line up with TRBD1. Trimming removed 5 bases from V and 10 bases from J; junction bases left unmatched: 8. From germline, CDR1 is MDHEN and CDR2 SYDVKM. The CDR3 spans 15 residues.